This T cell receptor beta chain came from a study of Ad26.COV2.S vaccination and SARS-CoV-2 variants. TCRdb's table, derived via immunoSEQ multiplex PCR, lists solely in-frame clones and lacks some. Of about 350,000 clones in the sample, roughly 84% were seen once. CDR3 length: 14 residues. Germline CDR1 reads MNHEY; CDR2 reads SMNVEV (reference sequence). V lost 5 bases, J lost 5 bases, and 15 bases lay in between. Treatment here: around 19 received Ad26.COV2.S at low or high dose, single or two shots; five or six received placebo; per-sample allocation not given. Sample collection was performed on day 63 after the first vaccine or placebo injection. An adult donor aged 18-55 years was enrolled in Boston.

Sample: peripheral blood, taken in a trial of Ad26.COV2.S vaccine versus placebo. The clonotype comes from a person aged 18 to 65 who received the Ad26.COV2.S COVID-19 vaccine or a placebo. The chain couples TRBV27 to TRBJ1-2; a possible D gene is TRBD1 (6 bases). CDR3 protein: CASSADRNLYGYTF. In DNA form, the CDR3 reads TGTGCCAGCAGTGCCGACAGGAACCTATATGGCTACACCTTC.